The clone carrying this T cell receptor beta chain showed up many times. Its antigen is as yet unknown. This record belongs to a study of T-cell reconstitution after alpha-beta-depleted transplantation in children. Points from the study as a whole: Alpha-beta T cells present about two months after transplant were reported to originate from several hundred expanded graft clones.

The CDR3 consists of 16 residues. The germline CDR1 and CDR2 sequences are KGHSH and LQKENI. Trimming cost V 4 bases and J 3 bases, with 19 bases left between them. The authors prepared the TCRbeta library with unique molecular identifiers. TCRdb independently ran MiXCR on the PCR reads; one entry per CDR3 protein. The sample holds 190,000 or so distinct CDR3 sequences; just under 6.5% are singletons and the top ten take roughly 4.8%. The TCR sequence derives from a girl under three years old with combined immunodeficiency, due to receive a stem cell transplant. The rearrangement joins TRBV18 to TRBJ2-7, with D perhaps TRBD2 (6 bases). This material consisted of PBMCs, taken before TCRalphabeta/CD19-depleted stem cell transplant. Here the CDR3 DNA reads TGTGCCAGCTCACTGCCGGAGACTAGGTCAAACTACGAGCAGTACTTC. Protein product: CASSLPETRSNYEQYF.